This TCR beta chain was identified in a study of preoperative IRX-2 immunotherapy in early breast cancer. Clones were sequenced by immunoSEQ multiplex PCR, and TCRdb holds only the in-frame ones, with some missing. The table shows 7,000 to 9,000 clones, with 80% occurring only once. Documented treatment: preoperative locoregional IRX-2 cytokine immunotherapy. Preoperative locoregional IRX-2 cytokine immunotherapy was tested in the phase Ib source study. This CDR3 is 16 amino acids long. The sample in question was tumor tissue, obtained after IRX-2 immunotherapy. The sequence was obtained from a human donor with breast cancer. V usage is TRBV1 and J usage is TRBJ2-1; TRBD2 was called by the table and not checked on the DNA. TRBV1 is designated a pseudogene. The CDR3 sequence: CASSQALASSYNEQFF. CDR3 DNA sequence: TGCGCCAGCAGCCAGGCACTAGCGAGCTCCTACAATGAGCAGTTCTTC.